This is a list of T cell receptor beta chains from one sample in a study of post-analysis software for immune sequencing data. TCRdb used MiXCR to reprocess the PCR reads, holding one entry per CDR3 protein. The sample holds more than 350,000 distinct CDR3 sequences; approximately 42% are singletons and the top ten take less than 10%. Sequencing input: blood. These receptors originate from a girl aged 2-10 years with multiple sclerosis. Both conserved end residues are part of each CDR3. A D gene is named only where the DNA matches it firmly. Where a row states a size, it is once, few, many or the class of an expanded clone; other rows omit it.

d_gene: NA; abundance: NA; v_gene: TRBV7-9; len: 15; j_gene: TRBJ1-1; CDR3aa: CASTKIRGRGTEAFF; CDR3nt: TGTGCCAGCACCAAAATTCGTGGGAGGGGGACTGAAGCTTTCTTT
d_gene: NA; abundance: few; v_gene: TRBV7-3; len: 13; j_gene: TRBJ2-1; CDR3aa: CASSWGQDNEQFF; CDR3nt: TGTGCCAGCAGCTGGGGACAAGACAATGAGCAGTTCTTC
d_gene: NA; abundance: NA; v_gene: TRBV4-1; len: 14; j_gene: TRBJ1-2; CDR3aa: CASSQGARGYGYTF; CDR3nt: TGCGCCAGCAGCCAGGGGGCCAGGGGATATGGCTACACCTTC
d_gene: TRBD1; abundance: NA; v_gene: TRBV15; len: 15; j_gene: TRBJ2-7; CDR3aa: CATSRGQGASFEQYF; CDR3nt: TGTGCCACCAGCAGAGGACAGGGGGCCAGTTTCGAGCAGTACTTC
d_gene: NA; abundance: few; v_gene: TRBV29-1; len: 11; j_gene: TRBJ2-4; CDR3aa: CSVHGKNIQYF; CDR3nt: TGCAGCGTTCATGGGAAAAACATTCAGTACTTC
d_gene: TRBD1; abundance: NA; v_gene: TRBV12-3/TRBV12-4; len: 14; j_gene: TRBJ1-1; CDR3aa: CASTPGGWGTEAFF; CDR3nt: TGTGCCAGCACCCCAGGGGGCTGGGGCACTGAAGCTTTCTTT
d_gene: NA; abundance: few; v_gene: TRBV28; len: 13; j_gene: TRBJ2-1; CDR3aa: CASTESNYNEQFF; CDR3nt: TGTGCCAGCACGGAAAGTAACTACAATGAGCAGTTCTTC
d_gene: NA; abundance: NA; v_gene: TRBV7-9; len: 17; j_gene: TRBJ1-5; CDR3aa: CASSLAPVGDTNQPQHF; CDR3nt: TGTGCCAGCAGCTTAGCCCCGGTAGGGGACACCAATCAGCCCCAGCATTTT
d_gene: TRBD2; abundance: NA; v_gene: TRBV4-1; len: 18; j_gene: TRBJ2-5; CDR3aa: CASSQDVLSGGPQETQYF; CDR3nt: TGCGCCAGCAGCCAAGATGTTCTATCGGGGGGGCCGCAAGAGACCCAGTACTTC
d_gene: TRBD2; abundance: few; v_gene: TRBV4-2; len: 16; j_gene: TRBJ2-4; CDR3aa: CASSPRTSGLENIQYF; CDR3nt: TGTGCCAGCAGCCCGCGGACTAGCGGCTTAGAAAACATTCAGTACTTC
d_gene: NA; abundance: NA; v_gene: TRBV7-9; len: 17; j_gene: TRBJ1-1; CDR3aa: CASFIQEGGQMNTEAFF; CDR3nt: TGTGCCAGCTTCATCCAGGAGGGCGGACAGATGAACACTGAAGCTTTCTTT
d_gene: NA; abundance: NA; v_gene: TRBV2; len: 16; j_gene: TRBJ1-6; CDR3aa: CASSRQALTDNSPLHF; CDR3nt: TGTGCCAGCAGTCGACAGGCCCTCACGGATAATTCACCCCTCCACTTT
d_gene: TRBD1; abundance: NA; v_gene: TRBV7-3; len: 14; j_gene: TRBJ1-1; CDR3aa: CASKPTHRGVEAFF; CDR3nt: TGTGCCAGCAAACCTACTCACAGGGGAGTTGAAGCTTTCTTT
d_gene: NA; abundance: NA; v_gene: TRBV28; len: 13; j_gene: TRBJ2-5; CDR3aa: CASSQGREETQYF; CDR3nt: TGTGCCAGCAGTCAGGGGAGGGAAGAGACCCAGTACTTC
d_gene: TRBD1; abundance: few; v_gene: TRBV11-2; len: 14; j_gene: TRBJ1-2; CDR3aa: CASSLVSGGYGYTF; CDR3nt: TGTGCCAGCAGCTTAGTTTCAGGGGGATATGGCTACACCTTC
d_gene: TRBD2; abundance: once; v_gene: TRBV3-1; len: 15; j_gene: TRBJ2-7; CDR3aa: CASSQPGLAVYEQYF; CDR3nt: TGTGCCAGCAGCCAGCCGGGACTAGCGGTTTACGAGCAGTACTTC
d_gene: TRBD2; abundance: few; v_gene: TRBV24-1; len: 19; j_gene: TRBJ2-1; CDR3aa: CATSDLRGDAKSSYNEQFF; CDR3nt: TGTGCCACCAGTGATTTACGGGGGGACGCGAAAAGTTCCTACAATGAGCAGTTCTTC
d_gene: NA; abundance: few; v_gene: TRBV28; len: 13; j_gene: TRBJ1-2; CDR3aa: CASSFAGEYGYTF; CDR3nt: TGTGCCAGCAGTTTTGCGGGGGAATATGGCTACACCTTC
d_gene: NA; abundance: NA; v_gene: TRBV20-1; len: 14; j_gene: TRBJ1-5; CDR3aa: CSASWDISNQPQHF; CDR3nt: TGCAGTGCTAGCTGGGACATTAGCAATCAGCCCCAGCATTTT
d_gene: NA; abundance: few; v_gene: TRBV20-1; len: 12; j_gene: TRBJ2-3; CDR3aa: CSARGVTDTQYF; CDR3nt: TGCAGTGCTAGAGGAGTGACAGATACGCAGTATTTT
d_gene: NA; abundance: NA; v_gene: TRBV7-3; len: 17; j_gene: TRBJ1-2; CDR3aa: CASSSGLTQRANYGYTF; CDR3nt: TGTGCCAGCAGCTCTGGCCTCACCCAGCGAGCTAACTATGGCTACACCTTC
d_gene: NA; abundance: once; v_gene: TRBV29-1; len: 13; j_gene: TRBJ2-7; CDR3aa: CSASTSDPYEQYF; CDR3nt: TGCAGCGCTAGCACGAGCGACCCGTACGAGCAGTACTTC
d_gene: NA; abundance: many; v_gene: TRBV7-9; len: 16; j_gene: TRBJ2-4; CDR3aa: CASSGGGSLAKNIQYF; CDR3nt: TGTGCCAGCAGCGGAGGGGGGAGTTTAGCCAAAAACATTCAGTACTTC
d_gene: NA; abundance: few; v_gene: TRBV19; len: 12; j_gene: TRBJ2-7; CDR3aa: CASRAGGYEQYF; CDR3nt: TGTGCCAGTAGGGCTGGCGGGTACGAGCAGTACTTC
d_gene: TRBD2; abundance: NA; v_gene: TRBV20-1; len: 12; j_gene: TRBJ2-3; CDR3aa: CSVSGGLDTQYF; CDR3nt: TGCAGTGTAAGCGGGGGCCTGGATACGCAGTATTTT
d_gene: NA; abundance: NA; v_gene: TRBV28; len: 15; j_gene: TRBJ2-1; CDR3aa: CASSLRRAANNEQFF; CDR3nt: TGTGCCAGCAGTTTACGTCGAGCGGCTAACAATGAGCAGTTCTTC
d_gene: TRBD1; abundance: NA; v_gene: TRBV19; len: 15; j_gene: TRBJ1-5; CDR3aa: CASSMGDRASQPQHF; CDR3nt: TGTGCCAGTAGTATGGGGGACAGGGCATCCCAGCCCCAGCATTTT
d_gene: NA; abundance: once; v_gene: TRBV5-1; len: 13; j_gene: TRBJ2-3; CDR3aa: CASRQEVADMQYF; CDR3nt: TGCGCCAGCAGACAGGAGGTTGCAGATATGCAGTATTTT
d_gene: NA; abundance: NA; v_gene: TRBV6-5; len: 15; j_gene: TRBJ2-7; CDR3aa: CASSYWGQNTYEQYF; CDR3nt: TGTGCCAGCAGTTACTGGGGACAAAATACCTACGAGCAGTACTTC
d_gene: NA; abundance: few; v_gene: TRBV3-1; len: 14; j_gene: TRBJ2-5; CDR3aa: CASSPGGISETQYF; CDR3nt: TGTGCCAGCAGCCCAGGAGGAATTTCGGAGACCCAGTACTTC
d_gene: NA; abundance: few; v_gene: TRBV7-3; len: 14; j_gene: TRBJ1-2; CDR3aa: CASSQKDGNYGYTF; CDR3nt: TGTGCCAGCAGCCAAAAGGACGGAAATTATGGCTACACCTTC
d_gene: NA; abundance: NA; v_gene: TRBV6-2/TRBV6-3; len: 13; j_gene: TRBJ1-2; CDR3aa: CASSNSYRSGYTF; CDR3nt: TGTGCCAGCAGTAATTCCTACAGGAGCGGCTACACCTTC
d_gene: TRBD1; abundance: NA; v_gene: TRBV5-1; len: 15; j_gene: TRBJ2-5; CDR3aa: CASSLAGTGGETQYF; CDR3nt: TGCGCCAGCAGCTTGGCCGGGACAGGGGGAGAGACCCAGTACTTC
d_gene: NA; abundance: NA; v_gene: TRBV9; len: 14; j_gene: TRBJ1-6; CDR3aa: CASSAGGVPGPLHF; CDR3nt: TGTGCCAGCAGCGCCGGTGGAGTACCTGGGCCCCTCCACTTT
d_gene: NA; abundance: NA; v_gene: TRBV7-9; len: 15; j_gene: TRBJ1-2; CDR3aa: CASSLGGAGNYGYTF; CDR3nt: TGTGCCAGCAGCTTGGGAGGTGCGGGCAACTATGGCTACACCTTC
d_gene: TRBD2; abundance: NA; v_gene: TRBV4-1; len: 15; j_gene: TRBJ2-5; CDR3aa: CASSHLAGDQETQYF; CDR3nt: TGCGCCAGCAGCCATCTAGCGGGCGACCAAGAGACCCAGTACTTC
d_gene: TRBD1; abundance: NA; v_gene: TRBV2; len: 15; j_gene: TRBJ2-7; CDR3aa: CASSDPGQGTYEQYF; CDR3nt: TGTGCCAGCAGCGATCCGGGACAGGGGACCTACGAGCAGTACTTC
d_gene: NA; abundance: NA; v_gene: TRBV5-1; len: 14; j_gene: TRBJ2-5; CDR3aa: CASSTGGGEETQYF; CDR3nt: TGCGCCAGCAGCACTGGTGGGGGAGAAGAGACCCAGTACTTC
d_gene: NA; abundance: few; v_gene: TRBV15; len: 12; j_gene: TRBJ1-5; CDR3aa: CATSEWGQPQHF; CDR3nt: TGTGCCACCAGCGAGTGGGGCCAACCCCAGCATTTT
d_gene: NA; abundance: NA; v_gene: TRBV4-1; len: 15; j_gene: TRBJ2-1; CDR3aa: CASSQDVGSYNEQFF; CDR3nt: TGCGCCAGCAGCCAAGATGTGGGCTCCTACAATGAGCAGTTCTTC
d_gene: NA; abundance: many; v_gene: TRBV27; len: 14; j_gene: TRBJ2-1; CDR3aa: CASREAVSYNEQFF; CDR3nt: TGTGCCAGCAGAGAGGCCGTTAGCTACAATGAGCAGTTCTTC
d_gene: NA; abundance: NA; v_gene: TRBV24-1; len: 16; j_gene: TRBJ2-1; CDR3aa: CTTSDLHPYSYNEQFF; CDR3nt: TGTACCACCAGTGATTTGCACCCTTACTCCTACAATGAGCAGTTCTTC
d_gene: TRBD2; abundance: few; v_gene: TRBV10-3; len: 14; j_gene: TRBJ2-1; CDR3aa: CAISSSGGLNEQFF; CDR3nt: TGTGCCATCAGCTCATCGGGAGGTTTAAATGAGCAGTTCTTC
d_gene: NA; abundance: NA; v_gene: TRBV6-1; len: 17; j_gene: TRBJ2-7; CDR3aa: CASIVDRRRSSSYEQYF; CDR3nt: TGTGCCAGCATCGTCGACAGGAGGAGATCCTCCTCCTACGAGCAGTACTTC
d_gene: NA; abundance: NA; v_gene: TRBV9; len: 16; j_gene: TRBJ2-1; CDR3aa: CASSVGVTRGYNEQFF; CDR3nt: TGTGCCAGCAGCGTAGGGGTGACCAGGGGCTACAATGAGCAGTTCTTC
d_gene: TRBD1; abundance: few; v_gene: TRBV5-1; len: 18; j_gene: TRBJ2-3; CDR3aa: CASSLGWDRPRDTDTQYF; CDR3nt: TGCGCCAGCAGCTTGGGCTGGGACAGACCTAGAGACACAGATACGCAGTATTTT
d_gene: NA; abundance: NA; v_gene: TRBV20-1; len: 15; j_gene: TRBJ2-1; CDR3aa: CSTQPSGGVKNEQFF; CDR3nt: TGCAGTACTCAACCCTCAGGGGGGGTAAAAAATGAGCAGTTCTTC
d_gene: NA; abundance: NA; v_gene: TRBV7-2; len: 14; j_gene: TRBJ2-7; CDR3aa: CASSLTPRDYEQYF; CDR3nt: TGTGCCAGCAGTTTAACCCCTCGGGACTACGAGCAGTACTTC
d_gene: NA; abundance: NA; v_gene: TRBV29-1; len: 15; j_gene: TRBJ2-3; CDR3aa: CSVSPLATGTDTQYF; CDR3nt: TGCAGCGTCTCACCTCTAGCGACCGGCACAGATACGCAGTATTTT
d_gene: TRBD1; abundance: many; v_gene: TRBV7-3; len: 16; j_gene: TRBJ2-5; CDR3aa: CASSLSIGQGQETQYF; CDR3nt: TGTGCCAGCAGCTTAAGTATCGGACAGGGGCAAGAGACCCAGTACTTC
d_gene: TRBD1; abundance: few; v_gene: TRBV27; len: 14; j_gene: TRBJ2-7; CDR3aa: CASSSWTGSGEQYF; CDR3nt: TGTGCCAGCAGTTCCTGGACAGGATCAGGCGAGCAGTACTTC
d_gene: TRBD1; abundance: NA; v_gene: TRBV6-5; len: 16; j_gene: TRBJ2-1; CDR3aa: CASSYSPGQGGDEQFF; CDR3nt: TGTGCCAGCAGTTACTCACCGGGACAGGGGGGCGATGAGCAGTTCTTC
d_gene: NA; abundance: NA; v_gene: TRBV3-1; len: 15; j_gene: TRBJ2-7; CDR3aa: CASSQVIRTTYEQYF; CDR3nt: TGTGCCAGCAGCCAAGTGATCAGGACCACCTACGAGCAGTACTTC
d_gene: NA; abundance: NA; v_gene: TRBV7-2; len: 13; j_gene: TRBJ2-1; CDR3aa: CASSLALAPEQFF; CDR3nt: TGTGCCAGCAGCTTAGCTCTAGCTCCTGAGCAGTTCTTC
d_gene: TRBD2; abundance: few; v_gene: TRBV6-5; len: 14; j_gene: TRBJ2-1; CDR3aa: CASSTSAVDNEQFF; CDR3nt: TGTGCCAGCAGTACTAGCGCGGTGGACAATGAGCAGTTCTTC
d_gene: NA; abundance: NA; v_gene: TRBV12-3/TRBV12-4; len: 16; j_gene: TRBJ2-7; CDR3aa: CASSSPGKGEDNEQYF; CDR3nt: TGTGCCAGCAGTTCCCCTGGGAAGGGAGAGGACAATGAGCAGTACTTC
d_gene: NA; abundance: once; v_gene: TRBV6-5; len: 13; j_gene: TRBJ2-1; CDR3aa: CASSYVRRGEQFF; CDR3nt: TGTGCCAGCAGTTACGTTCGGCGGGGTGAGCAGTTCTTC
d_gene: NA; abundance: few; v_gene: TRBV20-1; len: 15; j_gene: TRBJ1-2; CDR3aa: CSARSGTAASYGYTF; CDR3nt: TGCAGTGCTAGGTCAGGCACAGCGGCTTCCTATGGCTACACCTTC